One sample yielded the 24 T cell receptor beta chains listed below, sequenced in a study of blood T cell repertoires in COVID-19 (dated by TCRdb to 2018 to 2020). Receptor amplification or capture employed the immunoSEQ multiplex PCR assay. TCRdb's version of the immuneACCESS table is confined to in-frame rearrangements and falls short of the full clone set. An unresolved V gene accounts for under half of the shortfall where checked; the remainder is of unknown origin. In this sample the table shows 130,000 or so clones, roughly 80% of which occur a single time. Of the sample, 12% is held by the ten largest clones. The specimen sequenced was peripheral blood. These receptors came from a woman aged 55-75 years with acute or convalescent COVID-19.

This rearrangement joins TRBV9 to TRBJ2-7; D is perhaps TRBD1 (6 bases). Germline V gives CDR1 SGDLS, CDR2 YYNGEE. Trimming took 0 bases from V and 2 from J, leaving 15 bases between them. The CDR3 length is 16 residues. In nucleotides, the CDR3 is TGTGCCAGCAGCGTAGGAGGGTCGACAGGACCCTACGAGCAGTACTTC. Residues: CASSVGGSTGPYEQYF.

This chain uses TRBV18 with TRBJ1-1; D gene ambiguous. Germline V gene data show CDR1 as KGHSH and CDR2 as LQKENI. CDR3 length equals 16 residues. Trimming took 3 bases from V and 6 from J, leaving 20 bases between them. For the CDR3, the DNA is TGTGCCAGCTCACCGAACTCGCCTCTCCCAAGCCCTGAAGCTTTCTTT. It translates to CASSPNSPLPSPEAFF.

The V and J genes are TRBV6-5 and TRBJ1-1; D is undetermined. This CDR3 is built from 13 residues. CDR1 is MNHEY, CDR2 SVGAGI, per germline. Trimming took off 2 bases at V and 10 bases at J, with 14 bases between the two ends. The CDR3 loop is CASSYSFRGRAFF. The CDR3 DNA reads TGTGCCAGCAGTTACAGCTTTAGAGGGAGAGCTTTCTTT.

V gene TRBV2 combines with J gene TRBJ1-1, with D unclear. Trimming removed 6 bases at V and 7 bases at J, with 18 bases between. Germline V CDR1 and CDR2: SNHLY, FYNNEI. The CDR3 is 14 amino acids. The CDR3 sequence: CASRNQISHLEAFF. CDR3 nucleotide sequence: TGTGCCAGCAGAAATCAAATAAGCCATCTTGAAGCTTTCTTT.

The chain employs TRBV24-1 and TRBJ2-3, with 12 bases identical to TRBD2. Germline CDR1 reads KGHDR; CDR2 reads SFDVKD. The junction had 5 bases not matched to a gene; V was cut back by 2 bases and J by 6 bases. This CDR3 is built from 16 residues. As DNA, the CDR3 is TGTGCCACCAGTGATTCCGGACTAGCGGGACTCGATACGCAGTATTTT. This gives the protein CATSDSGLAGLDTQYF.

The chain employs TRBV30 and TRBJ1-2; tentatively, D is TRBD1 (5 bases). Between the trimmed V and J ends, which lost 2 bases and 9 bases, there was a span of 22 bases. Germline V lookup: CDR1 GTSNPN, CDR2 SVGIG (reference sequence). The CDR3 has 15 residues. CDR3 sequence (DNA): TGTGCCTGGAGTCAGACCCCCCGGCAGGGAAAGAGCTACACCTTC. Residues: CAWSQTPRQGKSYTF.

The CDR3 loop is CASSMGGAATQETQYF. As DNA, the CDR3 is TGTGCCAGTAGTATGGGGGGGGCTGCAACGCAAGAGACCCAGTACTTC. The chain joins TRBV19 to TRBJ2-5; maybe TRBD2 (7 bases). V lost 3 bases and J lost 2, with 16 bases in between. The germline V gene has CDR1 LNHDA and CDR2 SQIVND (reference sequence). The CDR3 length is 16 residues.

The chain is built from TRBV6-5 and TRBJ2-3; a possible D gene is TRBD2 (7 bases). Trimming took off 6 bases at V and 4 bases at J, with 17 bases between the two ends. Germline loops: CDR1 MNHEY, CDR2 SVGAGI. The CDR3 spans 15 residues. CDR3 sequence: CASSPGGRVADTQYF. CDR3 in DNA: TGTGCCAGCAGCCCGGGGGGCAGGGTTGCAGATACGCAGTATTTT.

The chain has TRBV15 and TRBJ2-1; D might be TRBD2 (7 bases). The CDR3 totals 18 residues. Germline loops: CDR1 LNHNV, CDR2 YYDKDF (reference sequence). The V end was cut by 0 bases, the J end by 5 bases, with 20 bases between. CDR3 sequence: CATSRDLIGEGGDNEQFF. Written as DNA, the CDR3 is TGTGCCACCAGCAGAGATCTCATCGGTGAGGGGGGGGACAATGAGCAGTTCTTC. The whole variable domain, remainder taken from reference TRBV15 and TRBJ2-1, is DAMVIQNPRYQVTQFGKPVTLSCSQTLNHNVMYWYQQKSSQAPKLLFHYYDKDFNNEADTPDNFQSRRPNTSFCFLDIRSPGLGDTAMYLCATSRDLIGEGGDNEQFFGPGTRLTVL.

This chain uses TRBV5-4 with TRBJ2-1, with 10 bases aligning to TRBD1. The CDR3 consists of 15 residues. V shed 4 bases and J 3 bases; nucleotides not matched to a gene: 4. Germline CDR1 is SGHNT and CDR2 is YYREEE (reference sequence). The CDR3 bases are TGTGCCAGCAGCGGGGGACAGGGGATCTACAATGAGCAGTTCTTC. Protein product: CASSGGQGIYNEQFF.

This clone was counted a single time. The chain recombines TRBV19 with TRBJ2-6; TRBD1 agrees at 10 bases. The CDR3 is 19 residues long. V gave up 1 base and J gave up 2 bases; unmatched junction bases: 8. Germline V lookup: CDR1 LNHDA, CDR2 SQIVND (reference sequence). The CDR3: CASSIGPTGGSAGANVLTF. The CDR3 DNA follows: TGTGCCAGTAGTATAGGTCCGACAGGGGGCAGCGCTGGGGCCAACGTCCTGACTTTC.

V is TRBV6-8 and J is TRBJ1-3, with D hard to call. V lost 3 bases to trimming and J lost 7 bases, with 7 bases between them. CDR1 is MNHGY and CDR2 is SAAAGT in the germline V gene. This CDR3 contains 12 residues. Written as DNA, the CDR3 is TGTGCCAGCAGTTATCCCCCGAACACCATATATTTT. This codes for CASSYPPNTIYF.

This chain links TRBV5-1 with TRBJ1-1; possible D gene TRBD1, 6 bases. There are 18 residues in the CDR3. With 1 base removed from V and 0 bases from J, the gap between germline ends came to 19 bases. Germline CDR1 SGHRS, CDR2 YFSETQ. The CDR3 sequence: CASSLRTVGLGMNTEAFF. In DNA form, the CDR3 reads TGCGCCAGCAGCTTGAGGACAGTGGGGTTGGGCATGAACACTGAAGCTTTCTTT.

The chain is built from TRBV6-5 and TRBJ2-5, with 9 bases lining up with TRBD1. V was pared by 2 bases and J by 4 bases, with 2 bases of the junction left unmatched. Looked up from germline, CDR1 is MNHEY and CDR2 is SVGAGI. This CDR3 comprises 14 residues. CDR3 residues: CASSYRQGGETQYF. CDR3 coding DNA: TGTGCCAGCAGTTACCGACAGGGGGGAGAGACCCAGTACTTC.

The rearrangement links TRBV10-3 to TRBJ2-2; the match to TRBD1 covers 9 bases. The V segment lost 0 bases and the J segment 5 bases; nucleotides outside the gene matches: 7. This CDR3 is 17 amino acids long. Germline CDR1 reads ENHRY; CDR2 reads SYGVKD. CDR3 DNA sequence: TGTGCCATCAGTGAGTCGACGGGACAGGGAGGAACCGGGGAGCTGTTTTTT. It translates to CAISESTGQGGTGELFF.

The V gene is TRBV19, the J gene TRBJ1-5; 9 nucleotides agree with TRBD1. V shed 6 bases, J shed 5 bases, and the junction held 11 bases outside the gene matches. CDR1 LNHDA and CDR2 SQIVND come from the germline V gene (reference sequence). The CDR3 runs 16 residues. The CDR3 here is CASSLRQGGGYQPQHF. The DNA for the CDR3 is TGTGCCAGTAGCCTGAGACAGGGGGGAGGGTATCAGCCCCAGCATTTT.

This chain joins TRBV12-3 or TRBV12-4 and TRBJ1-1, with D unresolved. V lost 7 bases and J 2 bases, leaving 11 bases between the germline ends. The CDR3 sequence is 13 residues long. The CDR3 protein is CASILTTNTEAFF. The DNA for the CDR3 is TGTGCCAGCATATTAACGACAAACACTGAAGCTTTCTTT.

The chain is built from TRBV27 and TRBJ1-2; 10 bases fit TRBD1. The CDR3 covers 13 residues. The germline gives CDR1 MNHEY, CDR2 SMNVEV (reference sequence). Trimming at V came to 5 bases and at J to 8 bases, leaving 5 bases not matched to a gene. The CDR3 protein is CASSGTGARGYTF. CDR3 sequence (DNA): TGTGCCAGCAGTGGGACAGGGGCGCGGGGCTACACCTTC.

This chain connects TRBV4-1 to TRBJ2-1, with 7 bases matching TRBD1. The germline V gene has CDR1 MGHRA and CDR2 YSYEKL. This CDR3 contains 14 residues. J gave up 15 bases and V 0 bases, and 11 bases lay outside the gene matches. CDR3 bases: TGCGCCAGCAGCCAAGAATTTGGCCCCTCAGGGGGGTTCTTC. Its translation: CASSQEFGPSGGFF.

CDR3 region: CASTPGYNSPLHF. CDR3 in DNA: TGTGCCAGCACTCCCGGTTATAATTCACCCCTCCACTTT. The chain is built from TRBV6-5 and TRBJ1-6, with D hard to call. CDR3 size: 13 residues. The V end was cut by 7 bases, the J end by 4 bases, with 8 bases between. CDR1 is MNHEY, CDR2 SVGAGI, per germline.

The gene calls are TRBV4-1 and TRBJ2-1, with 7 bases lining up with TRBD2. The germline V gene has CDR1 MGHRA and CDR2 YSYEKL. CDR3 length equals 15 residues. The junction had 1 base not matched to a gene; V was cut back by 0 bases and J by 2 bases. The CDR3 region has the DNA TGCGCCAGCAGCCAAGATCGGGGGGCCTACAATGAGCAGTTCTTC. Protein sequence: CASSQDRGAYNEQFF.

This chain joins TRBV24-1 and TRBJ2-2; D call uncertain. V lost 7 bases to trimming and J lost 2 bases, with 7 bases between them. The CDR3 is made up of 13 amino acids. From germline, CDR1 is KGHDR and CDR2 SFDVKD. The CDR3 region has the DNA TGTGCCACCAGGAGTATAAACACCGGGGAGCTGTTTTTT. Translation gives CATRSINTGELFF.

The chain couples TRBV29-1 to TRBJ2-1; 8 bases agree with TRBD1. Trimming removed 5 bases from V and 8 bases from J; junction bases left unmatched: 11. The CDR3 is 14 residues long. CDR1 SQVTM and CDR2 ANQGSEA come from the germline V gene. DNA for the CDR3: TGCAGCGTTCTAAGGACAGGGCCGGGGGATGAGCAGTTCTTC. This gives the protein CSVLRTGPGDEQFF.

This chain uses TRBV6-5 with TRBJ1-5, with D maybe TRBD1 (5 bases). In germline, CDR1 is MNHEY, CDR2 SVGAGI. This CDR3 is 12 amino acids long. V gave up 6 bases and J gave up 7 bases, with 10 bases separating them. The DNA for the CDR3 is TGTGCCAGCAGATGGGGGGGACAGCCCCAGCATTTT. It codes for CASRWGGQPQHF.